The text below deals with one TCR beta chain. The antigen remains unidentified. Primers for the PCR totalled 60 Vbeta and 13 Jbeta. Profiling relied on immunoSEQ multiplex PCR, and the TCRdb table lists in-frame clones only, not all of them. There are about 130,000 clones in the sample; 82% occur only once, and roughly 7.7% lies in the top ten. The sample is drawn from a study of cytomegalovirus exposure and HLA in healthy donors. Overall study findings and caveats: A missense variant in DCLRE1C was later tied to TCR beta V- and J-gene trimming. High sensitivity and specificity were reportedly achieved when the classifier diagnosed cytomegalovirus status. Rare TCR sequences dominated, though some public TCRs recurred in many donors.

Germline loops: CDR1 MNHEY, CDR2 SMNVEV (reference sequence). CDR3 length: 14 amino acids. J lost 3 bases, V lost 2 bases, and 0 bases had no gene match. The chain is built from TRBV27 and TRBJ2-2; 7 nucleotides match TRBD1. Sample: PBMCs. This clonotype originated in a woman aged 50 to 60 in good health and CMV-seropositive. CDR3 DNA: TGTGCCAGCAGTTTACAGGGGGACACCGGGGAGCTGTTTTTT. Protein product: CASSLQGDTGELFF.